This is a list of T cell receptor beta chains from one sample in a study of blood T cell repertoires in COVID-19. The method was immunoSEQ multiplex PCR; TCRdb's version includes in-frame clones alone and lacks a portion of them. There are about 300,000 clones in the sample; around 84% occur only once, and 2.5% to 3% lies in the top ten. Source material: PBMCs or T cells enriched from blood (not recorded which). The receptors were gathered from a woman in her forties or fifties who had recovered from COVID-19. Both conserved end residues are part of each CDR3. The order of the fields is V gene, J gene, D gene, CDR3 protein, CDR3 DNA. The D gene is left open where the match is weak.

V gene: TRBV10-2
J gene: TRBJ1-6
D gene: .
CDR3 protein: CASSDRTNSPLHF
CDR3 DNA: TGCGCCAGCAGCGACAGAACGAATTCACCCCTCCACTTT

V gene: TRBV7-2
J gene: TRBJ2-1
D gene: TRBD2
CDR3 protein: CASSLGSGRVLGNEQFF
CDR3 DNA: TGTGCCAGCAGCTTAGGGAGCGGGAGGGTCTTGGGGAATGAGCAGTTCTTC

V gene: TRBV19
J gene: TRBJ1-1
D gene: TRBD1
CDR3 protein: CASTALPRQGKSEAFF
CDR3 DNA: TGTGCCAGTACGGCCTTGCCTAGACAGGGAAAATCCGAAGCTTTCTTT

V gene: TRBV5-5
J gene: TRBJ1-1
D gene: TRBD1
CDR3 protein: CASSVGQGAVGTEAFF
CDR3 DNA: TGTGCCAGCAGCGTCGGACAGGGGGCGGTTGGAACTGAAGCTTTCTTT

V gene: TRBV28
J gene: TRBJ1-2
D gene: .
CDR3 protein: CASSSPPGGNYGYTF
CDR3 DNA: TGTGCCAGCAGTTCCCCGCCGGGGGGTAACTATGGCTACACCTTC

V gene: TRBV2
J gene: TRBJ1-5
D gene: .
CDR3 protein: CASSEERQVSEPQHF
CDR3 DNA: TGTGCCAGCAGTGAAGAAAGACAGGTATCCGAGCCCCAGCATTTT

V gene: TRBV3-1/TRBV3-2
J gene: TRBJ1-1
D gene: TRBD1
CDR3 protein: CASSQAGTGEAFF
CDR3 DNA: TGTGCCAGCAGCCAAGCCGGGACAGGGGAAGCTTTCTTT

V gene: TRBV29-1
J gene: TRBJ1-2
D gene: .
CDR3 protein: CSVGAGRDGYTF
CDR3 DNA: TGCAGCGTAGGAGCGGGCAGGGACGGCTACACCTTC

V gene: TRBV7-2
J gene: TRBJ1-4
D gene: TRBD1
CDR3 protein: CASSPSGRGNEKLFF
CDR3 DNA: TGTGCCAGCAGCCCCTCTGGCAGGGGGAATGAAAAACTGTTTTTT

V gene: TRBV7-9
J gene: TRBJ2-7
D gene: .
CDR3 protein: CASSLDLGLTSYEQYF
CDR3 DNA: TGTGCCAGCAGCTTAGATTTGGGACTTACCTCCTACGAGCAGTACTTC

V gene: TRBV4-2
J gene: TRBJ2-2
D gene: .
CDR3 protein: CASGGSRTASLGGELFF
CDR3 DNA: TGTGCCAGCGGAGGATCCAGGACTGCCTCGTTAGGCGGGGAGCTGTTTTTT

V gene: TRBV30
J gene: TRBJ2-1
D gene: TRBD2
CDR3 protein: CAWSERGFAGNEQFF
CDR3 DNA: TGTGCCTGGAGCGAGCGGGGGTTTGCTGGGAATGAGCAGTTCTTC

V gene: TRBV5-1
J gene: TRBJ1-2
D gene: .
CDR3 protein: CASSLGRGTGYTF
CDR3 DNA: TGCGCCAGCAGCTTGGGTAGGGGGACTGGCTACACCTTC

V gene: TRBV30
J gene: TRBJ2-7
D gene: .
CDR3 protein: CASSLPAENFYEQYF
CDR3 DNA: TGTGCCTCGAGCCTACCGGCGGAGAACTTTTACGAGCAGTACTTC

V gene: TRBV28
J gene: TRBJ1-2
D gene: TRBD1
CDR3 protein: CASRGTVGGYTF
CDR3 DNA: TGTGCCAGCAGGGGGACAGTAGGTGGCTACACCTTC

V gene: TRBV7-3
J gene: TRBJ2-1
D gene: .
CDR3 protein: CASSLGRNNEQFF
CDR3 DNA: TGTGCCAGCAGCTTAGGGAGAAACAATGAGCAGTTCTTC

V gene: TRBV6-2/TRBV6-3
J gene: TRBJ1-5
D gene: .
CDR3 protein: CASSYSGQRNQPQHF
CDR3 DNA: TGTGCCAGCAGTTACTCTGGACAGCGGAATCAGCCCCAGCATTTT